A selection of T cell receptor beta chains follows, all from one sample in a study of cytomegalovirus exposure and HLA in healthy donors. Clones were read by immunoSEQ multiplex PCR, and TCRdb kept only the in-frame ones, dropping some. Of under 150,000 clones listed, around 80% are singletons. The sequenced sample consisted of PBMCs. These receptors all stem from a human donor in good health. CDR3s include the opening cysteine and the closing phenylalanine or tryptophan. The order of the fields is V gene, J gene, D gene, clone size, CDR3 protein, CDR3 DNA. The D gene is left open where the match is weak. Size values are once, few and many counts, or a class for expanded clones, and some rows have none.

V: TRBV13; J: TRBJ2-1; D: .; size: .; CDR3: CASSLGGLHNEQFF; DNA: TGTGCCAGCAGCTTAGGCGGACTACACAATGAGCAGTTCTTC
V: TRBV5-1; J: TRBJ2-7; D: .; size: .; CDR3: CASSLRQIDEQYF; DNA: TGCGCCAGCAGCTTGCGACAGATCGACGAGCAGTACTTC
V: TRBV5-1; J: TRBJ2-2; D: .; size: .; CDR3: CASSLDPVQGGPGELFF; DNA: TGCGCCAGCAGCTTAGACCCTGTGCAGGGTGGTCCCGGGGAGCTGTTTTTT
V: TRBV19; J: TRBJ1-5; D: .; size: few; CDR3: CASSFGQNQPQHF; DNA: TGTGCCAGTAGTTTTGGACAGAATCAGCCCCAGCATTTT
V: TRBV18; J: TRBJ2-7; D: .; size: .; CDR3: CASSPRTNYEQYF; DNA: TGTGCCAGCTCACCCCGAACAAACTACGAGCAGTACTTC
V: TRBV4-3; J: TRBJ2-7; D: TRBD1; size: once; CDR3: CASSAAWDSRFYEQYF; DNA: TGCGCCAGCAGCGCCGCGTGGGACAGCCGATTCTACGAGCAGTACTTC
V: TRBV19; J: TRBJ1-2; D: .; size: once; CDR3: CASSDLSKGPYGYTF; DNA: TGTGCCAGTAGTGATCTTAGCAAGGGGCCCTATGGCTACACCTTC
V: TRBV7-9; J: TRBJ1-2; D: .; size: .; CDR3: CASSPGTRGGYTF; DNA: TGTGCCAGCAGCCCCGGGACAAGGGGAGGCTACACCTTC
V: TRBV6-9; J: TRBJ1-2; D: TRBD1; size: .; CDR3: CASSYRGQGKNYGYTF; DNA: TGTGCCAGCAGTTACCGGGGACAGGGGAAGAACTATGGCTACACCTTT
V: TRBV7-9; J: TRBJ2-7; D: TRBD1; size: .; CDR3: CASSLVGTGLSYEQYF; DNA: TGTGCCAGCAGCTTAGTTGGGACAGGCCTCTCCTACGAGCAGTACTTC
V: TRBV7-8; J: TRBJ2-7; D: TRBD2; size: .; CDR3: CASSPQRGQRDEQYF; DNA: TGTGCCAGCAGCCCCCAGCGGGGCCAACGTGACGAGCAGTACTTC
V: TRBV28; J: TRBJ1-1; D: TRBD1; size: .; CDR3: CASSPPGQGSEAFF; DNA: TGTGCCAGCAGCCCCCCCGGACAGGGCTCTGAAGCTTTCTTT
V: TRBV5-1; J: TRBJ2-3; D: .; size: .; CDR3: CASSLLGGDTQYF; DNA: TGCGCCAGCAGCTTGTTGGGAGGAGATACGCAGTATTTT
V: TRBV5-4; J: TRBJ2-2; D: .; size: .; CDR3: CASSRGSNTGELFF; DNA: TGTGCCAGCAGCCGCGGATCGAACACCGGGGAGCTGTTTTTT
V: TRBV10-3; J: TRBJ2-7; D: TRBD2; size: .; CDR3: CAIGLAGAYEQYF; DNA: TGTGCCATCGGGCTAGCGGGGGCCTACGAGCAGTACTTC
V: TRBV28; J: TRBJ2-3; D: .; size: .; CDR3: CASTSGVADYTDTQYF; DNA: TGTGCCAGCACCTCGGGAGTGGCGGATTACACAGATACGCAGTATTTT